A selection of T cell receptor beta chains follows, all from one sample in a study of cytomegalovirus exposure and HLA in healthy donors. Profiling relied on immunoSEQ multiplex PCR, and the TCRdb table lists in-frame clones only, not all of them. The repertoire holds about 160,000 clones, with 65% to 85% as singletons. The sample comprised PBMCs. The source is a woman aged 30 to 39 in good health and CMV-seropositive. Each CDR3 is given without its conserved first and last residue. Clone size is stated in some rows and not others, as once, few, many or a class when expanded.

size: .
V: TRBV9
J: TRBJ2-3
CDR3: ASSVGLAGGGGDTQY

size: .
V: TRBV2
J: TRBJ1-5
CDR3: ASSMYGNQPQH

size: .
V: TRBV2
J: TRBJ1-2
CDR3: ASSEEGGDYGYT

size: .
V: TRBV4-1
J: TRBJ1-3
CDR3: ASSQMTGSDSGNTIY

size: once
V: TRBV5-4
J: TRBJ2-1
CDR3: ASSFSGVDEQF

size: .
V: TRBV5-6
J: TRBJ1-1
CDR3: ASSLSLPRSYEAF

size: .
V: TRBV6-4
J: TRBJ1-2
CDR3: ASSPGQGTSNYGYT

size: .
V: TRBV4-3
J: TRBJ2-1
CDR3: ASSSPGLAIHEQF

size: .
V: TRBV5-1
J: TRBJ2-7
CDR3: ASSLAGVIYYEQY

size: .
V: TRBV4-3
J: TRBJ2-1
CDR3: ASSQDPSGGRYNEQF

size: .
V: TRBV28
J: TRBJ1-5
CDR3: ASPDRVNSNQPQH

size: .
V: TRBV4-3
J: TRBJ1-4
CDR3: ASSQDEGWGVRKLF

size: .
V: TRBV7-2
J: TRBJ2-6
CDR3: ASSFGPSGANVLT

size: many
V: TRBV9
J: TRBJ2-3
CDR3: ASSHSGGTQY

size: few
V: TRBV18
J: TRBJ1-2
CDR3: ASSPRLGGGHGYT

size: once
V: TRBV2
J: TRBJ2-1
CDR3: ASSDRGESKF

size: once
V: TRBV5-4
J: TRBJ1-2
CDR3: ASSTARQGAYGYT

size: .
V: TRBV7-9
J: TRBJ2-2
CDR3: ASSSDPGGENTGELF

size: .
V: TRBV19
J: TRBJ2-2
CDR3: ASSIDLSDLYTGELF

size: .
V: TRBV7-9
J: TRBJ2-7
CDR3: SSSSGTSGGAQYEQY

size: .
V: TRBV15
J: TRBJ2-3
CDR3: ATSRDLTGDTQY

size: .
V: TRBV2
J: TRBJ2-2
CDR3: AGETGGTGELF

size: .
V: TRBV4-1
J: TRBJ2-1
CDR3: ASSHYLGGSSSYNEQF

size: .
V: TRBV18
J: TRBJ2-1
CDR3: ASSPRLKRGEIYNEQF

size: .
V: TRBV7-9
J: TRBJ2-7
CDR3: SSFRGGEGSSYEQY

size: .
V: TRBV14
J: TRBJ1-1
CDR3: ASSRDSGDTEAF

size: .
V: TRBV6-1
J: TRBJ1-5
CDR3: ASSDRTANQPQH

size: few
V: TRBV5-1
J: TRBJ2-3
CDR3: ATRSGGESADTQY

size: .
V: TRBV7-8
J: TRBJ1-6
CDR3: ASSSLLPNSPLH

size: .
V: TRBV6-6
J: TRBJ1-5
CDR3: ASSPDRGNNQPQH